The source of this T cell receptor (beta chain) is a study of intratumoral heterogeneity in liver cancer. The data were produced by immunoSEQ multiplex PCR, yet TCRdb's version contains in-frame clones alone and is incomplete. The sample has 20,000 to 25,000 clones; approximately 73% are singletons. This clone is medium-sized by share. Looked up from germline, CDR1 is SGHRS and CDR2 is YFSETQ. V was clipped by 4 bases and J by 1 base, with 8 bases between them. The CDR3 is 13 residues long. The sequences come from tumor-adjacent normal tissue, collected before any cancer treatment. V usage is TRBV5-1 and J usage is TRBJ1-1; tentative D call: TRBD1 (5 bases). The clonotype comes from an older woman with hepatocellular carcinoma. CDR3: CASSRTTNTEAFF. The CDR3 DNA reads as TGCGCCAGCAGCCGGACAACGAACACTGAAGCTTTCTTT.